This TCR beta chain comes out of a study of a mutant IDH1 vaccine in newly diagnosed glioma. On this clone itself: Its antigen is undetermined.

V lost 2 bases to trimming and J lost 6 bases; unmatched junction nucleotides: 7. The CDR3 spans 16 residues. The germline V gene encodes CDR1 MGHRA and CDR2 YSYEKL. Sequencing was performed with immunoSEQ multiplex PCR; in TCRdb, only in-frame clones are kept and a portion is missing. There are around 44,000 clones in the sample; approximately 79% occur only once, and approximately 6.7% lies in the top ten. As to time point: week 35, safety follow-up. The content of each vaccine dose was 300 ug of mutant IDH1 20-mer peptide, and topical imiquimod accompanied it. The chain couples TRBV4-1 to TRBJ2-3; 11 nucleotides line up with TRBD1. The sequence was obtained from a middle-aged man with glioma. The sequences come from PBMCs, collected from a glioma patient whose treatment included an IDH1 peptide vaccine. DNA of the CDR3: TGCGCCAGCAGCCAACTCCGGGACAGGGGGTGGGATACGCAGTATTTT. Its protein is CASSQLRDRGWDTQYF.